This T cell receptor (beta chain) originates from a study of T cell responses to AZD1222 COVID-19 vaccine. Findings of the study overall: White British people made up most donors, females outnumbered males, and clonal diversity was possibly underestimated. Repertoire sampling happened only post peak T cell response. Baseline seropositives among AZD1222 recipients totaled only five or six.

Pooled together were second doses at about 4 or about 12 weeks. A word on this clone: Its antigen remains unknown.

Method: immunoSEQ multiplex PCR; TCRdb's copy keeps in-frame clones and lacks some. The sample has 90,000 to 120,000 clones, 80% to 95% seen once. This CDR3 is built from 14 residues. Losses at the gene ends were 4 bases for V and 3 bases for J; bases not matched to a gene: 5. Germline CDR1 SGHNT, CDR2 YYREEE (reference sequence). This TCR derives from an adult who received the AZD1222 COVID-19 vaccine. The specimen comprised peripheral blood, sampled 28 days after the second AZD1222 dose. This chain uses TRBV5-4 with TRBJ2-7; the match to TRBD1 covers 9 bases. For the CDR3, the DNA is TGTGCCAGCAGCGGGCGACAGGGGGACTACGAGCAGTACTTC. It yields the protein CASSGRQGDYEQYF.